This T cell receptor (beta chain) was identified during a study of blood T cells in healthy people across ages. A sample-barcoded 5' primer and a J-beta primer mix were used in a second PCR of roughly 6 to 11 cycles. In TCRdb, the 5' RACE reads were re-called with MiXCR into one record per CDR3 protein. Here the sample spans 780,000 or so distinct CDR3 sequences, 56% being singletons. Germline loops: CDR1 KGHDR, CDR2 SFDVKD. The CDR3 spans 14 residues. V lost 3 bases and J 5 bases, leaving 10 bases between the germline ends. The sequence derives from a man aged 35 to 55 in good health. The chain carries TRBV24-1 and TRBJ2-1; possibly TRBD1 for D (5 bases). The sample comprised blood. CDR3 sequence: CATSDRGSNNEQFF. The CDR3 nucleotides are TGTGCCACCAGTGATAGGGGCTCTAACAATGAGCAGTTCTTC.